A single sample gave rise to the 13 T cell receptor beta chains below, sequenced in a study of blood T cell repertoires in COVID-19. Using immunoSEQ multiplex PCR, the repertoire was profiled, and TCRdb retains in-frame clones only, with some absent. There are roughly 120,000 clones in the sample; approximately 80% occur only once, and 6.5% to 9% lies in the top ten. The sample was peripheral blood. Source of these receptors: a human donor in a cohort sampled during active COVID-19.

The chain is built from TRBV27 and TRBJ2-7; possibly TRBD2 for D (5 bases). Trimming removed 4 bases from V and 4 bases from J, with 14 bases in between. The CDR3 covers 14 residues. Per germline, CDR1 MNHEY and CDR2 SMNVEV (reference sequence). The DNA of the CDR3 is TGTGCCAGCAGTTACACTACGGGGAGTTACGAGCAGTACTTC. It encodes CASSYTTGSYEQYF.

The chain has TRBV18 and TRBJ1-4; 8 bases agree with TRBD1. The trim removed 1 base at V and 3 bases at J, leaving 4 bases unmatched. Germline V gene lookup returns CDR1 KGHSH and CDR2 LQKENI. This CDR3 spans 16 amino acids. This CDR3 reads CASSPLLTGANEKLFF. For the CDR3, the DNA is TGTGCCAGCTCACCACTCCTGACAGGGGCTAATGAAAAACTGTTTTTT.

This clone appeared a few times. The V call is TRBV3-1 (or the pseudogene TRBV3-2), the J call TRBJ2-7; 9 bases map to TRBD2. CDR3 size: 17 residues. V lost 0 bases and J lost 4; bases outside the gene matches: 10. CDR1 LGHDT and CDR2 YNNKEL come from the germline V gene (reference sequence). For the CDR3, the DNA is TGTGCCAGCAGCCAAGATACGCGGGAGGGCCCAAGGTACGAGCAGTACTTC. It codes for CASSQDTREGPRYEQYF.

The chain employs TRBV11-2 and TRBJ1-1; TRBD1 is a possible D gene (5 bases). Germline V gene data show CDR1 as SGHAT and CDR2 as FQNNGV. Trimming shortened V by 0 bases and J by 8 bases, and 7 bases separated the two germline ends. This CDR3 spans 12 amino acids. The CDR3 nucleotides read TGTGCCAGCAGCTTAGAGGGGCCCGAAGCTTTCTTT. Protein: CASSLEGPEAFF.

The rearrangement uses TRBV5-1 and TRBJ1-1; the D is unclear. CDR3 length equals 16 residues. The germline gives CDR1 SGHRS, CDR2 YFSETQ. The V and J ends lost 0 bases and 0 bases respectively, with 12 bases between them. CDR3: CASSLGDSSMNTEAFF. The DNA for the CDR3 is TGCGCCAGCAGCTTGGGAGATTCATCTATGAACACTGAAGCTTTCTTT.

The chain recombines TRBV19 with TRBJ2-1, with TRBD2 matching over 7 bases. The CDR3 totals 14 residues. CDR1 is LNHDA and CDR2 is SQIVND in the germline V gene (reference sequence). J lost 4 bases, V lost 6 bases, and 6 bases had no gene match. The chain's CDR3 is CASRIQRDYNEQFF. CDR3 nucleotide sequence: TGTGCCAGTAGGATCCAGCGGGATTACAATGAGCAGTTCTTC.

This clone showed up just a few times. The chain uses TRBV6-5 and TRBJ2-3; weak D call: TRBD1 (6 bases). Trimming removed 5 bases from V and 6 bases from J, with 18 bases in between. Looked up from germline, CDR1 is MNHEY and CDR2 is SVGAGI. The CDR3 is 15 amino acids. The chain's CDR3 is CASSQQGGASDTQYF. CDR3 in DNA: TGTGCCAGCAGTCAACAGGGTGGGGCGTCCGATACGCAGTATTTT.

This clone was detected only a few times. The rearrangement links TRBV27 to TRBJ2-7; TRBD2 matches at 7 bases. The trim removed 0 bases at V and 1 base at J, leaving 3 bases unmatched. This CDR3 spans 15 amino acids. Germline V gene sequence: CDR1 MNHEY, CDR2 SMNVEV (reference sequence). DNA of the CDR3: TGTGCCAGCAGTTTATCGACGGGGGGATCCTACGAGCAGTACTTC. It codes for CASSLSTGGSYEQYF.

The rearrangement links TRBV2 to TRBJ1-3; D ambiguous. V was pared by 4 bases and J by 0 bases, with 10 bases between. The CDR3 totals 15 residues. CDR1 SNHLY and CDR2 FYNNEI come from the germline V gene. The CDR3 DNA reads TGTGCCAGCAGTGGCCAGGATGACTCTGGAAACACCATATATTTT. Encoded protein: CASSGQDDSGNTIYF.

The chain carries TRBV5-1 and TRBJ2-7, with 10 bases matching TRBD1. Losses at the gene ends were 5 bases for V and 7 bases for J; bases not matched to a gene: 6. CDR1 and CDR2 from the germline V gene are SGHRS and YFSETQ. This CDR3 has 13 amino acids. In DNA form, the CDR3 reads TGCGCCAGCAGTCCGACAGGGGGCAGAGAGCAGTACTTC. Its protein is CASSPTGGREQYF.

The chain uses TRBV28 and TRBJ2-7; D may be TRBD2 (6 bases). Trimming removed 7 bases from V and 2 bases from J, with 9 bases in between. CDR3 size: 12 residues. Germline loops: CDR1 MDHEN, CDR2 SYDVKM. CDR3 protein: CASKEGPYEQYF. CDR3 DNA: TGTGCCAGCAAGGAGGGACCCTACGAGCAGTACTTC.

This chain joins TRBV7-9 and TRBJ1-3; D is unclear. V dropped 4 bases and J dropped 2 bases, with 15 bases sitting between them. This CDR3 is 16 amino acids long. CDR1 is SEHNR and CDR2 is FQNEAQ in the germline V gene (reference sequence). The CDR3 reads CASSSSAAAAGNTIYF. The CDR3 coding sequence is TGTGCCAGCAGCTCCTCCGCGGCAGCCGCTGGAAACACCATATATTTT.

The chain combines TRBV5-4 with TRBJ2-7; D is unclear. Germline V lookup: CDR1 SGHNT, CDR2 YYREEE (reference sequence). V was cut by 3 bases and J by 2 bases, with 6 bases left in between. The CDR3 extends over 12 amino acids. The CDR3 nucleotides read TGTGCCAGCAGCTCCACAGCCTACGAGCAGTACTTC. It yields the protein CASSSTAYEQYF.